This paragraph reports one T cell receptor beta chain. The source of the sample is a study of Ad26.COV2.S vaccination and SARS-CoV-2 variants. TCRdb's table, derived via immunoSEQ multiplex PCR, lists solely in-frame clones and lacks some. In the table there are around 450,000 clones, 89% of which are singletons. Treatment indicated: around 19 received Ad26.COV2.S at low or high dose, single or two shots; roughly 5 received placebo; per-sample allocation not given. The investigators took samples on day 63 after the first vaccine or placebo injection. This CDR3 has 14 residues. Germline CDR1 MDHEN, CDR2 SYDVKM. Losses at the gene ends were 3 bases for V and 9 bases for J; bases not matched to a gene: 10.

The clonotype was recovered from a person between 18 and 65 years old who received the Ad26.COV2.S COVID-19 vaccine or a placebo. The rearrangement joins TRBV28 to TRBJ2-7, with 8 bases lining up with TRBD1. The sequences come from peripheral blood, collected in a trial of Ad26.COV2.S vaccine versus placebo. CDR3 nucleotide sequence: TGTGCCAGCAGTTTCCAAGACAGGGGTACGTTGCAGTACTTC. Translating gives CASSFQDRGTLQYF.